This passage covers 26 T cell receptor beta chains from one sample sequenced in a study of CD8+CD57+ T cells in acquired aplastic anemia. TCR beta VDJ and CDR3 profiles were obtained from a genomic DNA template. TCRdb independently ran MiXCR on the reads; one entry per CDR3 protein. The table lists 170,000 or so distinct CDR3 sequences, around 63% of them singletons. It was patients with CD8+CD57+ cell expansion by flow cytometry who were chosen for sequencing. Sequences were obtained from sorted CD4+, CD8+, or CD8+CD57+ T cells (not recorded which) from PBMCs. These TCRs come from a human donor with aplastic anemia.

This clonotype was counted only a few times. The CDR3 DNA is TGTGCCAGCAGGCATTTTGGAGGGGTCGAGCAGTACTTC. It is translated as CASRHFGGVEQYF. The chain carries TRBV7-2 and TRBJ2-7; tentatively, D is TRBD2 (6 bases). CDR1 and CDR2 (germline): SGHTA, FQGNSA. V lost 6 bases, J lost 6 bases, and 15 bases lay in between. The CDR3 consists of 13 residues.

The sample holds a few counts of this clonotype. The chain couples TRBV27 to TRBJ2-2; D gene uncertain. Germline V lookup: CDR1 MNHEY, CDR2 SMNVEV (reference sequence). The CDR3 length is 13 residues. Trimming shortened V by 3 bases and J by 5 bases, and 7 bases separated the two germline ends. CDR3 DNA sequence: TGTGCCAGCAGTTTTACAGCTACCGGGGAGCTGTTTTTT. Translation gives CASSFTATGELFF.

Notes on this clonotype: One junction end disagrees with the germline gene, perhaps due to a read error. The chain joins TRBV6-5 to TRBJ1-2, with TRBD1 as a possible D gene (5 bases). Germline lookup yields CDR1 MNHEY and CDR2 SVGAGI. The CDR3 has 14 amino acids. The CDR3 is CASSYGGTNYGYAF. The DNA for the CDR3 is TGTGCCAGCAGTTACGGGGGGACCAACTATGGCTACGCCTTC.

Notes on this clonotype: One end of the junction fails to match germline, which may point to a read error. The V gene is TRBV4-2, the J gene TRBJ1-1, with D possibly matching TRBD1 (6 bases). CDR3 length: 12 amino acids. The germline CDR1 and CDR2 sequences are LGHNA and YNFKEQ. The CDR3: CASSRWGAEALF. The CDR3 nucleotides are TGTGCCAGCTCTCGATGGGGGGCTGAAGCTCTCTTT.

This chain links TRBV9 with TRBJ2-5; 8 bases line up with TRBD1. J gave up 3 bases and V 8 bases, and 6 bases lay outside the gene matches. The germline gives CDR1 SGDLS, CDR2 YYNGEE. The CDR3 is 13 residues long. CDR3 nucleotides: TGTGCCAGTGGGACAGGCGACGAAGAGACCCAGTACTTC. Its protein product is CASGTGDEETQYF.

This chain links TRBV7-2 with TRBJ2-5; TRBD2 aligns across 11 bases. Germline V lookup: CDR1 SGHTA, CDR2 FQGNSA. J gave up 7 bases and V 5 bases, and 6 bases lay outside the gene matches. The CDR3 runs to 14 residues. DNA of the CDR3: TGTGCCAGCAGCCAGACTAGCGGGGACTTGACCCAGTACTTC. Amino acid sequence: CASSQTSGDLTQYF.

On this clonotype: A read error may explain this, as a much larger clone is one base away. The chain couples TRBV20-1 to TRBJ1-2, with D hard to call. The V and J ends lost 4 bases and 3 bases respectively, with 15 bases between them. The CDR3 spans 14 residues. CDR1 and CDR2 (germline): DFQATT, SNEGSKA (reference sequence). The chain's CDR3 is CSAIYWASDYGYTF. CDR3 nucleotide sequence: TGCAGTGCTATATATTGGGCGTCGGACTATGGCTACACCTTC.

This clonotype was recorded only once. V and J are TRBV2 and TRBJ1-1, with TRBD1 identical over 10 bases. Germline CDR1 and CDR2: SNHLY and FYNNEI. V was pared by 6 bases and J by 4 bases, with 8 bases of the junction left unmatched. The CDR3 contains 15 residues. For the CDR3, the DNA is TGTGCCAGCAGACCCGGGACAGGGGAGTCCACTGAAGCTTTCTTT. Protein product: CASRPGTGESTEAFF.

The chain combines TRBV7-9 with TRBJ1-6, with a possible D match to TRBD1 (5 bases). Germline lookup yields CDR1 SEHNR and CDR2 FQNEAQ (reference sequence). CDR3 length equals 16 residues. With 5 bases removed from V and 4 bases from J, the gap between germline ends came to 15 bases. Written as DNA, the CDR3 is TGTGCCAGCAGCAGTAAGGAGGGACCTTATAATTCACCCCTCCACTTT. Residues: CASSSKEGPYNSPLHF.

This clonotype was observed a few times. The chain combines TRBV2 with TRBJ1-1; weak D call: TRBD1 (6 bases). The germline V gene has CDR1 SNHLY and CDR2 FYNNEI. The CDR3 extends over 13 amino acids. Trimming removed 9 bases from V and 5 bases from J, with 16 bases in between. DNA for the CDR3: TGTGCCAGTGCTGGGAACAGGGAGACTGAAGCTTTCTTT. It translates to CASAGNRETEAFF.

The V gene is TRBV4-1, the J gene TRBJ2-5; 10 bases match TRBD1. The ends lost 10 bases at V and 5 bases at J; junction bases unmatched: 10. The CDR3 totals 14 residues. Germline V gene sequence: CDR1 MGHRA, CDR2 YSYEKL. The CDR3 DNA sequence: TGCGCCACCACCGCGCGGGACAGGGGCGAGACCCAGTACTTC. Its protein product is CATTARDRGETQYF.

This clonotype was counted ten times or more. In DNA, the CDR3 is TGTGCCAGCAGCTTCACCGGGACAGGGAACACCGGGGAGCTGTTTTTT. Protein sequence: CASSFTGTGNTGELFF. The chain has TRBV7-8 and TRBJ2-2; 8 positions match TRBD1. CDR1 is SGHVS, CDR2 FQNEAQ, per germline. The CDR3 totals 16 residues. Trimming took 3 bases from V and 1 from J; bases not matched to a gene: 4. Drawing the rest from reference TRBV7-8 and TRBJ2-2, the complete variable domain is GAGVSQSPRYKVAKRGQDVALRCDPISGHVSLFWYQQALGQGPEFLTYFQNEAQLDKSGLPSDRFFAERPEGSVSTLKIQRTQQEDSAVYLCASSFTGTGNTGELFFGEGSRLTVL.

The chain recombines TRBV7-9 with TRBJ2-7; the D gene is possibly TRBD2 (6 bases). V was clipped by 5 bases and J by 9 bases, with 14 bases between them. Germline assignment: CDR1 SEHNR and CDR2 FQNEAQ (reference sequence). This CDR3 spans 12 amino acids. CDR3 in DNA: TGTGCCAGCAGCCAAGGGAGGTTTTGGCAGTACTTC. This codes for CASSQGRFWQYF.

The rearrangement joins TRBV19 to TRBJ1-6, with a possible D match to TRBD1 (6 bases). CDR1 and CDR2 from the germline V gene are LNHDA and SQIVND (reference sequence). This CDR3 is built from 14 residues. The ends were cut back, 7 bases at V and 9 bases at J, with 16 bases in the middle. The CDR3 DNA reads TGTGCCAGTATCAAGGGGGGCGTTGGTTCACCCCTCCACTTT. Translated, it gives CASIKGGVGSPLHF.

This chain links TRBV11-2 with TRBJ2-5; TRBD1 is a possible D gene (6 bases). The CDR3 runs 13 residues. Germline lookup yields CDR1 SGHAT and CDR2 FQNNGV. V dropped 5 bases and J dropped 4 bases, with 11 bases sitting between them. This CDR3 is CASSTGWGETQYF. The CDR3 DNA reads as TGTGCCAGCAGCACAGGGTGGGGAGAGACCCAGTACTTC.

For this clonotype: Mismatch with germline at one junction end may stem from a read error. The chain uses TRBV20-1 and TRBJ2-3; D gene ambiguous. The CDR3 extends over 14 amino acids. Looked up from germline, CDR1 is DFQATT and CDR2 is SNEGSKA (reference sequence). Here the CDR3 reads CSARVGEITDTQYF. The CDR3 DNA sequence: TGCAGTGCCAGAGTTGGCGAGATCACAGATACGCAGTATTTT.

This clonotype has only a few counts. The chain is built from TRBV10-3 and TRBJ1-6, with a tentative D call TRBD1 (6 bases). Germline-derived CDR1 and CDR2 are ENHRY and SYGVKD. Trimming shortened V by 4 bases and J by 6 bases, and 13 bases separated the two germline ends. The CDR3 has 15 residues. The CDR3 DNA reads TGTGCCATCAGTGGGGATCGGACAGTTAATTCACCCCTCCACTTT. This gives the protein CAISGDRTVNSPLHF.

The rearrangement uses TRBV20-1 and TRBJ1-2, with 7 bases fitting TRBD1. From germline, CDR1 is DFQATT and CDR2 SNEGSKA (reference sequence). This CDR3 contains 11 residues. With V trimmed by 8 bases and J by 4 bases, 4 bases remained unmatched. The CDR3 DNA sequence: TGCAGTAACAGGGGTGGCTATGGCTACACCTTC. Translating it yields CSNRGGYGYTF.

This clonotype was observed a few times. CDR3 sequence (DNA): TGCAGTGCCTTCCCAGGGCGCCGAGGGTCACCCCTCCACTTT. It codes for CSAFPGRRGSPLHF. V gene TRBV20-1 combines with J gene TRBJ1-6; perhaps TRBD1 as D (5 bases). Trimming took off 6 bases at V and 10 bases at J, with 19 bases between the two ends. This CDR3 contains 14 residues. CDR1 is DFQATT and CDR2 is SNEGSKA in the germline V gene (reference sequence).

CDR3 loop: CASSPGTSGIWAYEQYF. The CDR3 nucleotides read TGCGCCAGCAGCCCCGGGACTAGCGGAATCTGGGCCTACGAGCAGTACTTC. This chain connects TRBV5-1 to TRBJ2-7, with 11 nucleotides matching TRBD2. CDR3 length: 17 amino acids. V lost 4 bases and J lost 2; bases outside the gene matches: 11. CDR1 is SGHRS and CDR2 is YFSETQ in the germline V gene. The variable domain in full, completed from reference TRBV5-1 and TRBJ2-7, reads KAGVTQTPRYLIKTRGQQVTLSCSPISGHRSVSWYQQTPGQGLQFLFEYFSETQRNKGNFPGRFSGRQFSNSRSEMNVSTLELGDSALYLCASSPGTSGIWAYEQYFGPGTRLTVT.

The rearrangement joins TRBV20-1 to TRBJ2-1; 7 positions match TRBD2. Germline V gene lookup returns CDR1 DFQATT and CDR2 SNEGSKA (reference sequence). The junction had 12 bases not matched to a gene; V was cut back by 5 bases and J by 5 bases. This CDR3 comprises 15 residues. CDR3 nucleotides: TGCAGTGCTGACCCCCCCGGGGGGTACGACAATGAGCAGTTCTTC. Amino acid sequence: CSADPPGGYDNEQFF.

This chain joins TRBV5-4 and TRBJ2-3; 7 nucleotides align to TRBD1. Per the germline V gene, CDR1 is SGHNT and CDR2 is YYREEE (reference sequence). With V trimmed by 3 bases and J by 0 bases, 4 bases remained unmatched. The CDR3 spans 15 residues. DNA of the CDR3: TGTGCCAGCAGCTCATTGACAGGGAGCACAGATACGCAGTATTTT. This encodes CASSSLTGSTDTQYF.

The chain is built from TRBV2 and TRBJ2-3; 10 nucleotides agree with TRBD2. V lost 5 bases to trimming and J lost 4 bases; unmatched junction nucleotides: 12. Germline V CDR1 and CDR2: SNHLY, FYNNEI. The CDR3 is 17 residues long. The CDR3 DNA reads TGTGCCAGCAGTTACGACGGAGCGGGAGGGTTTTCAGATACGCAGTATTTT. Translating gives CASSYDGAGGFSDTQYF.

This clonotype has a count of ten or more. The CDR3 protein is CASSEEGETQYF. The CDR3, as DNA: TGTGCCAGCAGTGAAGAAGGAGAGACCCAGTACTTC. The chain couples TRBV6-1 to TRBJ2-5; D not resolved. Deletions cut 1 base from V and 4 bases from J, with 4 bases between. The CDR3 extends over 12 amino acids. Germline values: CDR1 MNHNS, CDR2 SASEGT.

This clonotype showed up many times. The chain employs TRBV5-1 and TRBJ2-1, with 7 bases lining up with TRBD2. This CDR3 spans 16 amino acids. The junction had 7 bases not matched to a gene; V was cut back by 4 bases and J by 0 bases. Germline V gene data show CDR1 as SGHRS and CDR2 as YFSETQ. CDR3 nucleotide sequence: TGCGCCAGCAGCCTACGACTAGCCCTCTCCTACAATGAGCAGTTCTTC. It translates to CASSLRLALSYNEQFF.

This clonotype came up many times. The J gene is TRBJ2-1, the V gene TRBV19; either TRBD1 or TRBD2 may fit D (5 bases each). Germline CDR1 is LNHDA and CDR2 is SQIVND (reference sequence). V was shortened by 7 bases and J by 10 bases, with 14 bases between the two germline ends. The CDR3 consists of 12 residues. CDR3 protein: CASKRAGDEQFF. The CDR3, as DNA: TGTGCCAGTAAAAGGGCTGGGGACGAGCAGTTCTTC.